The clone carrying this TCR beta chain was seen a single time. The antigen remains undetermined. The sample is drawn from a study of T cells in narcolepsy. Study context: Donors had narcolepsy type 1 or type 2, or were healthy controls.

General study findings and limits: Blood of same and different patients, but not healthy controls, reportedly held recurring autoreactive clonotypes. Autoreactive HCRT-specific and TRIB2-specific clonotypes were marked in same-patient CSF-versus-blood CD4+ comparisons.

Profiled with immunoSEQ multiplex PCR; TCRdb holds only in-frame clones, not every one. The sample yields thousands of clones, about 62% seen once. Material for sequencing was CD45RA- memory CD8+ T cells from PBMCs. The receptor was derived from a human donor with narcolepsy.

CDR3 region: CASGLVRTGIRGEAFF. CDR3 in DNA: TGTGCTAGTGGTTTGGTCCGGACAGGAATACGGGGTGAAGCTTTCTTT. V usage is TRBV12-5 and J usage is TRBJ1-1, with 7 bases matching TRBD1. The CDR3 runs to 16 residues. Germline V CDR1 and CDR2: LGHNT, FRNRAP. V was pared by 0 bases and J by 7 bases, with 11 bases of the junction left unmatched.